This is a list of T cell receptor beta chains from one sample in a study of T-cell memory formation after mild COVID-19. TCRdb re-called the 5' RACE reads through MiXCR, storing one row per CDR3 protein. The table has some 440,000 distinct CDR3 sequences, around 27% seen once. The specimen sequenced was PBMCs or a T cell subset sorted from them (not recorded which). The receptors stem from an adult woman who had mild COVID-19 (a few samples of this study predate the infection). Cell type and time point are not known. CDR3s include the opening cysteine and the closing phenylalanine or tryptophan. The D gene is left open where the match is weak. Part of the rows lack a size; the others show once, few, many or a class for expanded clones.

d_gene,len,abundance,j_gene,v_gene,CDR3nt,CDR3aa
NA,16,NA,TRBJ1-3,TRBV3-1,TGTGCCAGCAGCCAGGGATCCCGGTTTACCCGAAACACCATATATTTT,CASSQGSRFTRNTIYF
NA,14,NA,TRBJ1-2,TRBV20-1,TGCAGTGCTAGAGATCCCCTAGGGGCATATGGCTACACCTTC,CSARDPLGAYGYTF
TRBD2,16,NA,TRBJ2-3,TRBV5-4,TGTGCCAGCAGCTTGGGGGGCGGGAGGGCCGCCGATACGCAGTATTTT,CASSLGGGRAADTQYF
TRBD2,19,NA,TRBJ2-3,TRBV7-2,TGTGCCAGCAGCTTTCTACCCTCTAGCGGGAGCCGTAGCACAGATACGCAGTATTTT,CASSFLPSSGSRSTDTQYF
TRBD1,16,many,TRBJ2-1,TRBV15,TGTGCCACCAGCAGAGATCAGGGACAGGGAATGAATGAGCAGTTCTTC,CATSRDQGQGMNEQFF
TRBD2,16,NA,TRBJ2-1,TRBV10-3,TGTGCCATCAGTGAGTCGTCTAGCGGGGGTGGCAATGAGCAGTTCTTC,CAISESSSGGGNEQFF
TRBD2,21,few,TRBJ2-1,TRBV6-2/TRBV6-3,TGTGCCAGCAGTTACTGGCGCGGGACTAGCGGGAGGGGGGTCTCCTACAATGAGCAGTTCTTC,CASSYWRGTSGRGVSYNEQFF
NA,14,NA,TRBJ1-1,TRBV20-1,TGCAGTGCTAGGGGCGGGGGCGTGAACACTGAAGCTTTCTTT,CSARGGGVNTEAFF
NA,13,NA,TRBJ2-1,TRBV24-1,TGTGCCACCTCGGCGGCCCGGTACAATGAGCAGTTCTTC,CATSAARYNEQFF
TRBD1,16,many,TRBJ1-1,TRBV15,TGTGCCACCAGCAGAGATATGACAGGGAGTCGGACTGAAGCTTTCTTT,CATSRDMTGSRTEAFF
NA,14,NA,TRBJ2-4,TRBV12-3/TRBV12-4,TGTGCCAGCAGATACCTTACAGCCAAAAACATTCAGTACTTC,CASRYLTAKNIQYF
TRBD1,16,few,TRBJ1-6,TRBV6-5,TGTGCCAGCAGCCACCTTCCGGGACAGGTGGATTCACCCCTCCACTTT,CASSHLPGQVDSPLHF
TRBD2,16,few,TRBJ2-1,TRBV20-1,TGCAGTGCTAGAGTGTCTAGCGGGAGGAGCTACAATGAGCAGTTCTTC,CSARVSSGRSYNEQFF
NA,17,few,TRBJ1-5,TRBV5-5,TGTGCCAGCAGCTTGGGCCTCTTAGGAAATAGCAATCAGCCCCAGCATTTT,CASSLGLLGNSNQPQHF
TRBD2,19,NA,TRBJ2-3,TRBV7-8,TGTGCCAGCAGCCCACGCAGGGCGGGACTAGCGGGAGTAGCAGATACGCAGTATTTT,CASSPRRAGLAGVADTQYF
TRBD1,14,few,TRBJ1-2,TRBV5-1,TGCGCCAGCAGCTTCGAGACAGGGAGCTATGGCTACACCTTC,CASSFETGSYGYTF
TRBD2,17,NA,TRBJ2-1,TRBV7-9,TGTGCCAGCAGCTTAGCCCTCGGGACTAGCGGAGACAATGAGCAGTTCTTC,CASSLALGTSGDNEQFF
TRBD1,16,NA,TRBJ2-7,TRBV7-2,TGTGCCAGCAGCTTTCGACGGGACAGGGGAGCCTACGAGCAGTACTTC,CASSFRRDRGAYEQYF
TRBD2,14,NA,TRBJ2-7,TRBV5-1,TGCGCCAGCAGCTTTGAAAGCGGGAGTGGCGAGCAGTACTTC,CASSFESGSGEQYF
NA,16,NA,TRBJ1-3,TRBV7-6,TGTGCCAGCAGCTCACTCACAGGCCTCTCTGGAAACACCATATATTTT,CASSSLTGLSGNTIYF
TRBD2,14,NA,TRBJ2-7,TRBV27,TGTGCCAGCGCATTGGCGGGAGGGCCGGGCGAGCAGTACTTC,CASALAGGPGEQYF
TRBD2,16,few,TRBJ2-5,TRBV7-2,TGTGCCAGCAGCCCAAACTCGGGACTAGCGGGAGAGACCCAGTACTTC,CASSPNSGLAGETQYF
NA,17,few,TRBJ2-2,TRBV21-1,TGTGCCAGCAGCCGAGGGTATAGACTAGCGGACACCGGGGAGCTGTTTTTT,CASSRGYRLADTGELFF